A selection of T cell receptor beta chains follows, all from one sample in a study of T cell changes during pregnancy in multiple sclerosis. Libraries were prepared by immunoSEQ multiplex PCR; TCRdb keeps only in-frame clonotypes and omits some of them. The sample includes some 16,000 clones, approximately 84% of them seen just once. The material sequenced was CD8+ T cells from peripheral blood mononuclear cells, taken in the second trimester of pregnancy. The receptor set was obtained from a female donor in good health, enrolled as a control in a pregnancy study. Each CDR3 is given with its conserved first and last residue. The D gene is left open where the match is weak. Size is omitted from some rows. Given values are once, few, many or a class for expanded clones.

NA	TRBJ2-1	TRBV9	NA	CASSDGTSLPRGQFF	TGTGCCAGCAGCGACGGGACATCGCTCCCCCGAGGGCAGTTCTTC
NA	TRBJ2-5	TRBV7-9	TRBD2	CASSLGTSGAYQETQYF	TGTGCCAGCAGCCTCGGGACTAGCGGAGCCTACCAAGAGACCCAGTACTTC
NA	TRBJ1-1	TRBV5-1	NA	CASSLGHRNTEAFF	TGCGCCAGCAGCTTGGGACACCGGAACACTGAAGCTTTCTTT
NA	TRBJ2-4	TRBV19	TRBD2	CASSPGTSGAKNIQYF	TGTGCCAGTAGTCCCGGGACTAGCGGGGCCAAAAACATTCAGTACTTC
NA	TRBJ1-2	TRBV27	NA	CASSAGYGYTF	TGTGCCAGCAGTGCGGGCTATGGCTACACCTTC
NA	TRBJ1-3	TRBV4-1	NA	CASSQGGVGNTIYF	TGCGCCAGCAGCCAAGGGGGCGTAGGAAACACCATATATTTT
NA	TRBJ2-2	TRBV6-1	TRBD2	CASSEWTSGVWGELFF	TGTGCCAGCAGTGAATGGACTAGCGGGGTGTGGGGGGAGCTGTTTTTT
NA	TRBJ2-3	TRBV28	NA	CASSLPREVTDTQYF	TGTGCCAGCAGTTTACCCAGGGAAGTCACAGATACGCAGTATTTT
hyperexpanded	TRBJ1-1	TRBV6-5	TRBD1	CASSYSTGQNTEAFF	TGTGCCAGCAGTTACTCGACAGGGCAGAACACTGAAGCTTTCTTT
few	TRBJ1-5	TRBV28	TRBD1	CASKGTGNQPQHF	TGTGCCAGCAAAGGGACAGGCAATCAGCCCCAGCATTTT
NA	TRBJ1-5	TRBV4-1	TRBD1	CASSQVRTGGLAQHF	TGCGCCAGCAGCCAAGTACGGACAGGGGGTTTAGCCCAGCATTTT
NA	TRBJ1-5	TRBV7-2	NA	CASSLNGYGNQPQHF	TGTGCCAGCAGCTTAAATGGGTACGGGAATCAGCCCCAGCATTTT
NA	TRBJ1-5	TRBV19	NA	CASSSWQDSNQPQHF	TGTGCCAGTAGTTCCTGGCAAGATAGCAATCAGCCCCAGCATTTT
NA	TRBJ2-3	TRBV9	TRBD2	CASSASGREDTQYF	TGTGCCAGCAGCGCTAGCGGGAGAGAAGATACGCAGTATTTT
NA	TRBJ2-7	TRBV6-6	TRBD1	CASGPGQGYEQYF	TGTGCCAGCGGACCGGGACAGGGCTACGAGCAGTACTTC
NA	TRBJ1-2	TRBV7-3	TRBD1	CASSPGFGQVNYGYTF	TGTGCCAGCAGCCCAGGGTTCGGACAGGTGAACTATGGCTACACCTTC
NA	TRBJ1-6	TRBV6-1	TRBD1	CASRGTGGYRLHF	TGTGCCAGCAGGGGGACAGGGGGCTACCGCCTCCACTTT
few	TRBJ1-6	TRBV6-5	NA	CASSQAGSNSPLHF	TGTGCCAGCAGCCAGGCGGGATCTAATTCACCCCTCCACTTT
NA	TRBJ1-6	TRBV7-9	NA	CASSNRDNNSPLHF	TGTGCCAGCAGCAACAGGGATAATAATTCACCCCTCCACTTT
NA	TRBJ1-1	TRBV5-4	NA	CASSLGDSRAFF	TGTGCCAGCAGCTTGGGTGACAGTCGAGCTTTCTTT
once	TRBJ2-3	TRBV5-1	NA	CASSLARVNTDTQYF	TGCGCCAGCAGCTTGGCTCGGGTTAACACAGATACGCAGTATTTT
NA	TRBJ1-2	TRBV6-5	NA	CASGTGFYGYTF	TGTGCCAGCGGTACAGGGTTTTATGGCTACACCTTC
NA	TRBJ1-4	TRBV5-6	NA	CASSLWEPGPYNEKLFF	TGTGCCAGCAGCTTGTGGGAGCCCGGGCCTTATAATGAAAAACTGTTTTTT
NA	TRBJ2-7	TRBV6-1	TRBD1	CASSDGTAISYEQYF	TGTGCCAGCAGTGACGGGACAGCTATATCCTACGAGCAGTACTTC
NA	TRBJ1-3	TRBV4-2	NA	CASSPTESGNTIYF	TGTGCCAGCAGTCCGACAGAGTCTGGAAACACCATATATTTT
NA	TRBJ1-1	TRBV6-5	NA	CASSPGTWAFF	TGTGCCAGCAGTCCCGGGACATGGGCTTTCTTT